Presented here are 23 T cell receptor beta chains from one specimen sequenced in a study of T cell responses to AZD1222 COVID-19 vaccine. Produced via immunoSEQ multiplex PCR; TCRdb's table is partial and in-frame only. The table shows approximately 140,000 clones, with roughly nine tenths occurring only once. The sample in question was peripheral blood, obtained on day 0 of AZD1222 vaccination. Source of these receptors: an adult in good health.

This rearrangement joins TRBV6-5 to TRBJ1-4; D is possibly TRBD1 (5 bases). Germline V gives CDR1 MNHEY, CDR2 SVGAGI. Deletions cut 5 bases from V and 5 bases from J, with 9 bases between. The CDR3 has 13 amino acids. The CDR3 DNA is TGTGCCAGCAGTCCCAGGGAGAATGAAAAACTGTTTTTT. Translating it yields CASSPRENEKLFF.

This sequence joins TRBV19 and TRBJ1-6; weak D call: TRBD1 (5 bases). There are 13 residues in the CDR3. V was trimmed by 9 bases and J by 7 bases, leaving 13 bases between them. Germline loops: CDR1 LNHDA, CDR2 SQIVND (reference sequence). CDR3 amino acids: CASQGRGNSPLHF. The CDR3 DNA is TGTGCCAGCCAGGGACGAGGGAATTCACCCCTCCACTTT.

This chain uses TRBV6-7 with TRBJ1-5, with 7 bases matching TRBD1. Being an ORF, TRBV6-7 has a function that is uncertain. J was trimmed by 0 bases and V by 2 bases; bases with no gene match: 16. This CDR3 contains 20 residues. This chain's CDR3 is CASSYRTDRAEPYSNQPQHF. CDR3 nucleotides: TGTGCCAGCAGTTACCGAACCGACAGGGCAGAACCTTATAGCAATCAGCCCCAGCATTTT.

The J gene is TRBJ2-5, the V gene TRBV27, with a weak D call TRBD2 (6 bases). The CDR3 is 15 residues long. Looked up from germline, CDR1 is MNHEY and CDR2 is SMNVEV (reference sequence). Trimming stripped 5 bases from V and 4 bases from J, with 17 bases between. DNA for the CDR3: TGTGCCAGCAGTCCACTCTTCAATAGCGGAGAGACCCAGTACTTC. Amino acids: CASSPLFNSGETQYF.

The genes are TRBV19 and TRBJ2-1, with 7 bases lining up with TRBD2. V was clipped by 4 bases and J by 3 bases; unmatched bases: 6. CDR1 and CDR2 (germline): LNHDA, SQIVND (reference sequence). CDR3 length: 15 amino acids. CDR3 nucleotides: TGTGCCAGTAGTAGACTAGCTCCTTTCTACAATGAGCAGTTCTTC. Protein product: CASSRLAPFYNEQFF.

The gene calls are TRBV4-2 and TRBJ2-7; D remains unclear. V gave up 2 bases and J gave up 3 bases, with 11 bases separating them. Germline CDR1 reads LGHNA; CDR2 reads YNFKEQ. The CDR3 is 14 amino acids. The DNA for the CDR3 is TGTGCCAGCAGCCAAAACCAACAGAACTACGAGCAGTACTTC. Translation gives CASSQNQQNYEQYF.

The gene calls are TRBV4-2 and TRBJ2-5; a weak D match, TRBD2 (6 bases). Germline values: CDR1 LGHNA, CDR2 YNFKEQ. This CDR3 comprises 16 residues. Trimming pared 4 bases from V and 4 bases from J, leaving 19 bases between. CDR3 sequence reads: CASSPLYKRERETQYF. The DNA for the CDR3 is TGTGCCAGCAGCCCCCTATACAAACGGGAGCGAGAGACCCAGTACTTC.

V is TRBV19 and J is TRBJ2-2; D not resolved. CDR3 length: 11 residues. Germline CDR1 LNHDA, CDR2 SQIVND (reference sequence). V lost 6 bases and J lost 7, with 6 bases in between. This chain's CDR3 is CASRGYGELFF. CDR3 DNA: TGTGCCAGTAGGGGTTACGGGGAGCTGTTTTTT.

The rearrangement uses TRBV6-2 or TRBV6-3 and TRBJ1-5; D unresolved. The CDR3 has 15 amino acids. Germline loops: CDR1 MNHEY, CDR2 SVGEGT. V lost 0 bases and J lost 4, with 10 bases in between. In DNA, the CDR3 is TGTGCCAGCAGTTACTCGGATCCGGAAAATCAGCCCCAGCATTTT. Its protein is CASSYSDPENQPQHF.

This chain links TRBV2 with TRBJ1-4; 8 nucleotides agree with TRBD1. This CDR3 spans 15 amino acids. Germline loops: CDR1 SNHLY, CDR2 FYNNEI. With V trimmed by 5 bases and J by 2 bases, 4 bases remained unmatched. CDR3 nucleotide sequence: TGTGCCAGCAGTCAGGGGGCGACCACTAATGAAAAACTGTTTTTT. Its translation is CASSQGATTNEKLFF.

The chain couples TRBV11-2 to TRBJ1-2, with D possibly matching TRBD1 (5 bases). The V end lost 1 base, the J end lost 4 bases, and 13 bases lay between the germline ends. In germline, CDR1 is SGHAT, CDR2 FQNNGV. The CDR3 loop spans 15 amino acids. The CDR3 sequence: CASSLGVGPLYGYTF. CDR3 in DNA: TGTGCCAGCAGCTTAGGGGTGGGGCCCCTCTATGGCTACACCTTC.

The J gene is TRBJ2-7, the V gene TRBV4-2; D is perhaps TRBD1 (6 bases). This CDR3 is built from 14 residues. The germline CDR1 and CDR2 sequences are LGHNA and YNFKEQ. V gave up 5 bases and J gave up 0 bases, with 11 bases separating them. CDR3 residues: CASSSTGSSYEQYF. DNA for the CDR3: TGTGCCAGCAGCTCGACAGGCAGCTCCTACGAGCAGTACTTC.

The CDR3 spells CAWIPTDSSNQPQHF. The CDR3 bases are TGTGCCTGGATCCCTACAGACTCTAGCAATCAGCCCCAGCATTTT. The chain uses TRBV30 and TRBJ1-5; unclear D gene. This CDR3 is 15 amino acids long. Germline values: CDR1 GTSNPN, CDR2 SVGIG (reference sequence). Trimming pared 4 bases from V and 0 bases from J, leaving 13 bases between.

The rearrangement uses TRBV7-2 and TRBJ2-3, with 9 bases that match TRBD2. CDR1 and CDR2 from the germline V gene are SGHTA and FQGNSA. The CDR3 contains 15 residues. J was trimmed by 2 bases and V by 3 bases; bases with no gene match: 3. CDR3 protein: CASSLRTSATDTQYF. The CDR3 bases are TGTGCCAGCAGCTTGAGGACTAGCGCCACAGATACGCAGTATTTT. Full variable domain (missing parts from reference TRBV7-2 and TRBJ2-3): GAGVSQSPSNKVTEKGKDVELRCDPISGHTALYWYRQSLGQGLEFLIYFQGNSAPDKSGLPSDRFSAERTGGSVSTLTIQRTQQEDSAVYLCASSLRTSATDTQYFGPGTRLTVL.

The chain uses TRBV7-2 and TRBJ2-1; 11 bases line up with TRBD2. V trimming: 7 bases; J trimming: 7 bases; junction bases outside the gene matches: 6. Germline loops: CDR1 SGHTA, CDR2 FQGNSA. The CDR3 has 14 residues. Written as DNA, the CDR3 is TGTGCCAGCACGCGACTAGCGGGAAGGAATGAGCAGTTCTTC. Residues: CASTRLAGRNEQFF.

J is TRBJ1-6 and V is TRBV10-2, with TRBD1 matching 9 bases. This CDR3 contains 17 residues. Germline-derived CDR1 and CDR2 are WSHSY and SAAADI. V lost 6 bases and J lost 5; bases outside the gene matches: 11. CDR3 loop: CASRRIDRDRDNSPLHF. For the CDR3, the DNA is TGCGCCAGCAGGCGAATTGACCGGGACAGGGATAATTCACCCCTCCACTTT.

The rearrangement uses TRBV28 and TRBJ1-1; the D gene is possibly TRBD1 (6 bases). Germline CDR1 is MDHEN and CDR2 is SYDVKM. Trimming left V 6 bases short and J 0 bases short, with 14 bases between. The CDR3 runs to 15 residues. The CDR3 DNA follows: TGTGCCAGCAGGCTATCGGACAGACTGAACACTGAAGCTTTCTTT. It specifies CASRLSDRLNTEAFF.

This CDR3 reads CASSKPLKGTQYF. Here the CDR3 DNA reads TGTGCCAGTAGTAAACCCTTAAAAGGGACGCAGTATTTT. The V and J genes are TRBV19 and TRBJ2-3; D not certain. Trimming took 4 bases from V and 9 from J, leaving 14 bases between them. CDR3 size: 13 residues. Germline CDR1 reads LNHDA; CDR2 reads SQIVND (reference sequence).

The rearrangement uses TRBV19 and TRBJ1-2; 7 bases match TRBD1. The CDR3 spans 14 residues. The germline V gene encodes CDR1 LNHDA and CDR2 SQIVND (reference sequence). Germline trimming cut 9 bases from V and 2 bases from J; bases unmatched to any gene: 9. The CDR3 DNA sequence: TGTGCCAGCGCCACCCAGGGGGGAAACTATGGCTACACCTTC. It translates to CASATQGGNYGYTF. Looking up the rest from reference TRBV19 and TRBJ1-2 gives the full variable domain: DGGITQSPKYLFRKEGQNVTLSCEQNLNHDAMYWYRQDPGQGLRLIYYSQIVNDFQKGDIAEGYSVSREKKESFPLTVTSAQKNPTAFYLCASATQGGNYGYTFGSGTRLTVV.

The chain combines TRBV29-1 with TRBJ2-7; the D is unclear. V lost 7 bases to trimming and J lost 4 bases, with 11 bases between them. This CDR3 is built from 11 residues. The V gene's germline CDR1 is SQVTM and CDR2 ANQGSEA. The CDR3 DNA reads TGCAGCGGAGCTACACAATACGAGCAGTACTTC. Translating it yields CSGATQYEQYF.

This chain joins TRBV4-3 and TRBJ2-1, with 8 bases fitting TRBD2. Germline CDR1 is LGHNA and CDR2 is YSLEER. The J segment lost 4 bases and the V segment lost 4 bases, leaving 9 bases of the junction unmatched. The CDR3 contains 16 residues. The CDR3: CASSPGEGLGYNEQFF. The CDR3 DNA follows: TGCGCCAGCAGCCCCGGTGAGGGACTAGGTTACAATGAGCAGTTCTTC.

V is TRBV6-1 and J is TRBJ1-2; D gene unclear. The V end lost 0 bases, the J end lost 8 bases, and 13 bases lay between the germline ends. CDR1 and CDR2 (germline): MNHNS, SASEGT. CDR3 length: 14 amino acids. The CDR3 DNA reads TGTGCCAGCAGTGAAGCTAGCAAAATCGGGGGCTACACCTTC. Translated: CASSEASKIGGYTF.

V gene TRBV10-3 combines with J gene TRBJ2-4; 7 bases are shared with TRBD2. There are 16 residues in the CDR3. Germline CDR1 and CDR2: ENHRY and SYGVKD. Trimming took 2 bases from V and 8 from J; bases not matched to a gene: 12. The CDR3 bases are TGTGCCATCAGTGAGCCTAGCGGATTTGGGGCGGACATTCAGTACTTC. Its translation is CAISEPSGFGADIQYF.